The 25 T cell receptor beta chains presented below share a single source sample, sequenced in a study of T-cell memory formation after mild COVID-19 (dated by TCRdb to about 2021). The receptor library was made with 5' RACE. The run used an Illumina NovaSeq 6000. The raw public reads went through TCRdb reprocessing: fastp at Q25, MiXCR clone calling, in-frame beta chains kept. Every distinct CDR3 protein forms one entry, paired with its most common genes and DNA. For this sample the table gives more than 85,000 distinct CDR3 sequences, of which around 10% were detected only once. The biggest ten clones account for roughly 40% of the sample. Sequenced: PBMCs or a T cell subset sorted from them (not recorded which). The receptors originated from a man aged 18 to 29 who had mild COVID-19 (a few samples of this study predate the infection). The sample titles of this study are shuffled in the database, so cell type and time point are left out; the donor was told from shared clones.

This clonotype came up a few times. The chain employs TRBV11-2 and TRBJ2-1; 11 positions match TRBD2. J was trimmed by 8 bases and V by 4 bases; bases with no gene match: 13. The CDR3 covers 17 residues. The germline CDR1 and CDR2 sequences are SGHAT and FQNNGV. The CDR3 sequence is CASSSILGLADNDEQFF. The CDR3 DNA sequence: TGTGCCAGCAGCTCCATTCTGGGACTAGCGGACAACGATGAGCAGTTCTTC.

This chain connects TRBV5-5 to TRBJ2-2, with 7 bases fitting TRBD1. This CDR3 has 15 amino acids. The V gene end was trimmed by 4 bases and the J gene end by 1 base; junction bases not matched to a gene: 4. Looked up from germline, CDR1 is SGHKS and CDR2 is YYEKEE (reference sequence). CDR3 sequence reads: CASSPWTGNTGELFF. CDR3 bases: TGTGCCAGCAGCCCTTGGACAGGGAACACCGGGGAGCTGTTTTTT.

The V gene is TRBV5-5, the J gene TRBJ2-7; TRBD2 is a possible D gene (7 bases). The CDR3 totals 14 residues. The V end was cut by 5 bases, the J end by 3 bases, with 15 bases between. Per the germline V gene, CDR1 is SGHKS and CDR2 is YYEKEE (reference sequence). CDR3 sequence reads: CASSQEGGLYEQYV. The CDR3 coding sequence is TGTGCCAGCAGTCAAGAGGGGGGGCTCTACGAGCAGTACGTC.

This clonotype was seen more than once but under ten times. V usage is TRBV21-1 and J usage is TRBJ2-7; whether TRBD1, the table's D call, matches the DNA was not checked. TRBV21-1 is assigned pseudogene status. The CDR3 is made up of 15 amino acids. CDR3 sequence reads: CASSKGTGPIVEQYV. The CDR3 coding sequence is TGTGCCAGCAGCAAAGGGACAGGGCCGATTGTTGAGCAGTACGTC.

This clonotype has a handful of counts. J is TRBJ2-3 and V is TRBV7-8, with D uncertain. The CDR3 runs 16 residues. V lost 4 bases and J 4 bases, leaving 18 bases between the germline ends. The germline V gene has CDR1 SGHVS and CDR2 FQNEAQ. CDR3 sequence reads: CASSSWKQLGADTQYF. The CDR3, as DNA: TGTGCCAGCAGCTCTTGGAAACAGTTGGGTGCAGATACGCAGTATTTT. Supplemented by reference TRBV7-8 and TRBJ2-3, the full variable domain reads GAGVSQSPRYKVAKRGQDVALRCDPISGHVSLFWYQQALGQGPEFLTYFQNEAQLDKSGLPSDRFFAERPEGSVSTLKIQRTQQEDSAVYLCASSSWKQLGADTQYFGPGTRLTVL.

This chain links TRBV7-9 with TRBJ2-7; tentative D call: TRBD1 (5 bases). The length of the CDR3 is 16 residues. Trimming cost V 1 base and J 2 bases, with 15 bases left between them. Per germline, CDR1 SEHNR and CDR2 FQNEAQ (reference sequence). CDR3 residues: CASSLDRAGQAYEQYV. DNA for the CDR3: TGTGCCAGCAGCTTAGATCGGGCAGGACAAGCCTACGAGCAGTACGTC.

This chain connects TRBV9 to TRBJ1-5, with a possible D match to TRBD1 (5 bases). This CDR3 has 15 residues. The V gene lost 3 bases and the J gene lost 0 bases, with 10 bases spanning the gap. Germline V gives CDR1 SGDLS, CDR2 YYNGEE. CDR3 coding DNA: TGTGCCAGCAGCGAGGGGCAGATTAGCAATCAGCCCCAGCATTTT. It translates to CASSEGQISNQPQHF.

V usage is TRBV11-2 and J usage is TRBJ2-1, with 7 nucleotides matching TRBD2. Trimming took 1 base from V and 6 from J; bases not matched to a gene: 6. The CDR3 runs 15 residues. Germline values: CDR1 SGHAT, CDR2 FQNNGV. As DNA, the CDR3 is TGTGCCAGCAGCTTAGCGGCGGGAGTAAGCAATGAGCAGTTCTTC. It specifies CASSLAAGVSNEQFF.

This chain links TRBV3-1 with TRBJ2-5; no clear D gene. Trimming removed 4 bases at V and 0 bases at J, with 9 bases between. CDR3 length equals 14 residues. The germline V gene encodes CDR1 LGHDT and CDR2 YNNKEL (reference sequence). In nucleotides, the CDR3 is TGTGCCAGCAGCCCTCCCGCGTACCAAGAGACCCAGTACTTC. Residues: CASSPPAYQETQYF.

The rearrangement uses TRBV5-5 and TRBJ1-1; D is ambiguous. Trimming cost V 4 bases and J 6 bases, with 7 bases left between them. The CDR3 sequence is 11 residues long. Germline V gives CDR1 SGHKS, CDR2 YYEKEE (reference sequence). The CDR3 sequence is CASSRRAEAFF. Here the CDR3 DNA reads TGTGCCAGCAGCAGGCGCGCTGAAGCTTTCTTT.

This clonotype was counted a few times. The chain uses TRBV24-1 and TRBJ2-1; D not certain. Germline assignment: CDR1 KGHDR and CDR2 SFDVKD. The CDR3 runs to 12 residues. V was shortened by 4 bases and J by 3 bases, with 3 bases between the two germline ends. CDR3 DNA sequence: TGTGCCACCAGTGAGGACTACAATGAGCAGTTCTTC. Its protein is CATSEDYNEQFF.

V is TRBV21-1 and J is TRBJ2-7. TRBV21-1 is a pseudogene. This CDR3 comprises 12 residues. Written as DNA, the CDR3 is TGTGCCAGCAGCATGAGGAACTACGAGCAGTACGTC. Amino acids: CASSMRNYEQYV.

This CDR3 is CASSPEAAGVTYEQYF. In nucleotides, the CDR3 is TGCGCCAGCAGCCCTGAAGCGGCGGGGGTGACCTACGAGCAGTACTTC. The genes are TRBV4-1 and TRBJ2-7; 7 bases line up with TRBD2. The V gene end was trimmed by 4 bases and the J gene end by 2 bases; junction bases not matched to a gene: 11. This CDR3 is 16 amino acids long. Per germline, CDR1 MGHRA and CDR2 YSYEKL.

This clonotype has ten or more counts. The chain is built from TRBV7-9 and TRBJ2-5; tentatively, D is TRBD1 or TRBD2 (6 bases each). This CDR3 has 16 amino acids. Per germline, CDR1 SEHNR and CDR2 FQNEAQ (reference sequence). With 6 bases removed from V and 2 bases from J, the gap between germline ends came to 19 bases. CDR3 sequence: CASSPGGTGKQETQYF. CDR3 nucleotide sequence: TGTGCCAGCAGTCCCGGGGGTACAGGGAAACAAGAGACCCAGTACTTC.

This clonotype showed up just a few times. CDR3 amino acids: CASSRVQGANVLTF. CDR3 in DNA: TGTGCATCCTCCAGGGTGCAAGGGGCCAACGTCCTGACTTTC. The chain has TRBV6-5 and TRBJ2-6, with D possibly TRBD1 on 5 matching bases. The CDR3 totals 14 residues. Germline V gene data show CDR1 as MNHEY and CDR2 as SVGAGI.

Comment on this clonotype: The junction differs from germline at one of its ends, possibly a read error. This rearrangement joins TRBV12-3 or TRBV12-4 to TRBJ2-7; no firm D call. The CDR3 runs 14 residues. Here the CDR3 DNA reads TGTGACAGCAGCTCCATAGGAAACTCCTACGAGCAGTACTTC. This sequence encodes CDSSSIGNSYEQYF.

This clonotype was seen only a few times. The chain is built from TRBV9 and TRBJ2-7; 9 bases agree with TRBD1. Germline V gene lookup returns CDR1 SGDLS and CDR2 YYNGEE. V lost 3 bases to trimming and J lost 6 bases; unmatched junction nucleotides: 4. This CDR3 has 13 residues. The CDR3 region is CASSAGTGREQYF. CDR3 bases: TGTGCCAGCAGCGCCGGGACAGGGCGCGAGCAGTACTTC.

This clonotype occurred many times. The chain joins TRBV4-3 to TRBJ2-1, with a weak D call TRBD1 (6 bases). The CDR3 runs to 19 residues. Germline V gene lookup returns CDR1 LGHNA and CDR2 YSLEER. V dropped 0 bases and J dropped 2 bases, with 20 bases sitting between them. CDR3 in amino acids: CASSQEGAGYEMAYNEQFF. The CDR3 DNA is TGCGCCAGCAGCCAAGAGGGGGCCGGGTACGAGATGGCCTACAATGAGCAGTTCTTC.

At least ten counts were recorded for this clonotype. Here the CDR3 reads CASSLGRYKQYV. CDR3 DNA sequence: TGTGCCAGCAGCTTAGGGCGTTATAAGCAGTACGTC. J is TRBJ2-7 and V is TRBV7-9, with unresolved D. Trimming took 1 base from V and 8 from J, leaving 9 bases between them. Germline loops: CDR1 SEHNR, CDR2 FQNEAQ (reference sequence). CDR3 size: 12 residues.

This clonotype has at least ten counts. V is TRBV2 and J is TRBJ1-4; D unclear. This CDR3 is 16 amino acids long. Germline V lookup: CDR1 SNHLY, CDR2 FYNNEI. V was cut by 1 base and J by 3 bases, with 12 bases left in between. As DNA, the CDR3 is TGTGCCAGCAGTGAAGTAGCTGTTGGGCCTAATGAAAAACTGTTTTTT. Its protein product is CASSEVAVGPNEKLFF.

The chain employs TRBV2 and TRBJ1-4; 10 bases agree with TRBD1. Germline V CDR1 and CDR2: SNHLY, FYNNEI. Trimming at V came to 6 bases and at J to 6 bases, leaving 7 bases not matched to a gene. The length of the CDR3 is 15 residues. The CDR3 nucleotides read TGTGCCAGCAGGGACCCCGGACAGGGGGATGAAAAACTGTTTTTT. This codes for CASRDPGQGDEKLFF.

The genes are TRBV12-3 or TRBV12-4 and TRBJ1-4; the D is unclear. V shed 1 base and J shed 7 bases, with 7 bases lying between them. There are 13 residues in the CDR3. CDR3: CASSLGHLEKLFF. CDR3 bases: TGTGCCAGCAGTTTAGGACATCTTGAAAAACTGTTTTTT.

In this sample, this clonotype turned up a few times. The V and J genes are TRBV30 and TRBJ2-7; TRBD1 agrees at 7 bases. Germline trimming cut 5 bases from V and 3 bases from J; bases unmatched to any gene: 13. CDR1 is GTSNPN and CDR2 is SVGIG in the germline V gene (reference sequence). The CDR3 covers 15 residues. This chain's CDR3 is CAWRDNQGVDYEQYF. CDR3 nucleotides: TGTGCCTGGCGCGATAACCAGGGGGTTGACTACGAGCAGTACTTC.

This clonotype has a handful of counts. V gene TRBV6-2 or TRBV6-3 combines with J gene TRBJ2-6; D unresolved. Looked up from germline, CDR1 is MNHEY and CDR2 is SVGEGT. This CDR3 spans 18 amino acids. V shed 7 bases and J shed 0 bases, with 19 bases lying between them. DNA of the CDR3: TGTGCCAGCACCATACGGCAGAGGTGGGGCTCTGGGGCCAACGTCCTGACTTTC. This sequence encodes CASTIRQRWGSGANVLTF.

The V call is TRBV4-1, the J call TRBJ2-1; 13 bases fit TRBD2. Germline CDR1 is MGHRA and CDR2 is YSYEKL. V lost 4 bases and J lost 10; bases outside the gene matches: 4. The CDR3 has 14 amino acids. The CDR3 DNA reads TGCGCCAGCAGCCCCCGGACTAGCGGGGGAGAGCAGTTCTTC. Its translation is CASSPRTSGGEQFF.